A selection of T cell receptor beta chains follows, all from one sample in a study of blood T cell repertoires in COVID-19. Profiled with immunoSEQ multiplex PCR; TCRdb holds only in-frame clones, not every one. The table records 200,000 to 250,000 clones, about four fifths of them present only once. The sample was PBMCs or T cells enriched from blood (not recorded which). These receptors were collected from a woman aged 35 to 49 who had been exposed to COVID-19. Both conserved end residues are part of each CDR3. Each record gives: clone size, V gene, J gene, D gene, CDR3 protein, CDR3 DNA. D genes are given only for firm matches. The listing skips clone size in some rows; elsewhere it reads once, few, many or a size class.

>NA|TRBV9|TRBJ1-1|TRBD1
CASSATGGYNTEAFF
TGTGCCAGCAGCGCGACAGGGGGATATAACACTGAAGCTTTCTTT
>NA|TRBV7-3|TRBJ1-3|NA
CASSLGSLNTIYF
TGTGCCAGCTCACTGGGGAGCTTAAACACCATATATTTT
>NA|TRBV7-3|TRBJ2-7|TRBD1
CASSLSGTGEAEQYF
TGTGCCAGCAGCTTATCCGGGACAGGGGAGGCCGAGCAGTACTTC
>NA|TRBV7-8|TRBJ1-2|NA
CASSLAGQGNGYTF
TGTGCCAGCAGCTTAGCGGGGCAGGGAAATGGCTACACCTTC
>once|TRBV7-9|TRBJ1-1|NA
CASSLRLGHLNTEAFF
TGTGCCAGCAGCTTAAGACTGGGACATCTGAACACTGAAGCTTTCTTT
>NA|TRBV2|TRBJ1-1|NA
CASSVGKHMNTEAFF
TGTGCCAGCAGTGTCGGGAAGCACATGAACACTGAAGCTTTCTTT
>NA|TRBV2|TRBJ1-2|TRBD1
CASRGGADYGYTF
TGTGCCAGTCGAGGGGGCGCGGACTATGGCTACACCTTC
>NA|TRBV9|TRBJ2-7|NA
CASSVEGSSYEQYF
TGTGCCAGCAGCGTAGAGGGGTCCTCCTACGAGCAGTACTTC
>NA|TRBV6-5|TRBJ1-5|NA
CASQRTVYSNQPQHF
TGTGCCAGCCAAAGGACAGTCTATAGCAATCAGCCCCAGCATTTT
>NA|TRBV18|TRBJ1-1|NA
CASSWGTGLNTEAFF
TGTGCCAGCTCTTGGGGTACAGGGTTGAACACTGAAGCTTTCTTT
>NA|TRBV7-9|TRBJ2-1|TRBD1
CASSWPGTGAYNEQFF
TGTGCCAGCAGCTGGCCCGGGACAGGGGCCTACAATGAGCAGTTCTTC
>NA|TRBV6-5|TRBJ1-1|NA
CASRPSGNTEAFF
TGTGCCAGCAGGCCCTCGGGGAACACTGAAGCTTTCTTT
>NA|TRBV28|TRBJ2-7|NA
CASSSPHQGTYEQYF
TGTGCCAGCAGTTCCCCCCACCAGGGCACCTACGAGCAGTACTTC
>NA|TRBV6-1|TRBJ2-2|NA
CASSGRTETNTGELFF
TGTGCCAGCAGTGGGAGGACAGAAACGAACACCGGGGAGCTGTTTTTT
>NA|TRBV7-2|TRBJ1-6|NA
CASSPTDSYSPLHF
TGTGCCAGCAGCCCCACCGACAGTTATTCACCCCTCCACTTT
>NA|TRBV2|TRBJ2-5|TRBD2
CAAHSRGDQETQYF
TGTGCCGCCCACTCCCGGGGGGACCAAGAGACCCAGTACTTC
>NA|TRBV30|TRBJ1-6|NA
CAWSVHGGGSPLHF
TGTGCCTGGAGTGTACACGGGGGGGGATCACCCCTCCACTTT
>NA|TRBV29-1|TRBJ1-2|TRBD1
CSVPNRQGLTDGYTF
TGCAGCGTTCCCAACCGACAGGGGTTAACGGATGGCTACACCTTC
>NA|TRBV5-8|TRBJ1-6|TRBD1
CASNMGQHNSPLHF
TGTGCCAGCAATATGGGACAGCATAATTCACCCCTCCACTTT
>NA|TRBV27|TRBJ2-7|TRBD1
CASSQRTGAYEQYF
TGTGCCAGCAGCCAACGGACAGGGGCCTACGAGCAGTACTTC
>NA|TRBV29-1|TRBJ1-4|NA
CSVGEPPDNEKLFF
TGCAGCGTCGGAGAGCCACCCGATAATGAAAAACTGTTTTTT
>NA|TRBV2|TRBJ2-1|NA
CASSDGSWEQFF
TGTGCCAGCAGTGACGGTTCTTGGGAGCAGTTCTTC
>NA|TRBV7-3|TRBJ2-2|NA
CASSLLGATGELFF
TGTGCCAGCAGCTTGTTAGGGGCGACCGGGGAGCTGTTTTTT
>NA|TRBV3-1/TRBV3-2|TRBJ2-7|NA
CASSSSQGFYEQYF
TGTGCCAGCAGCTCGAGTCAGGGCTTCTACGAGCAGTACTTC
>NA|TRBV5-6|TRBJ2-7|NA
CASSSRRGAEQYF
TGTGCCAGCAGCTCGAGACGGGGGGCCGAGCAGTACTTC
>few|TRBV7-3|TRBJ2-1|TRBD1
CASSLTHDRGNEQFF
TGTGCCAGCAGCCTAACCCATGACAGGGGGAATGAGCAGTTCTTC
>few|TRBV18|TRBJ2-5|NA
CASSPQQGLEETQYF
TGTGCCAGCTCACCACAACAGGGATTAGAAGAGACCCAGTACTTC
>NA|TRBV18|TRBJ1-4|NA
CASSRDNPNEKLFF
TGTGCCAGCTCCAGGGACAACCCTAATGAAAAACTGTTTTTT
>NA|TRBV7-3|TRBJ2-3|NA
CASSLRVAVSTDTQYF
TGTGCCAGCAGCTTACGGGTTGCGGTAAGCACAGATACGCAGTATTTT
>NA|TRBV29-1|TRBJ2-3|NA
CSVDSSTDTQYF
TGCAGCGTTGACTCTAGCACAGATACGCAGTATTTT
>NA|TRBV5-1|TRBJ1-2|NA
CASSSPAEDGYTF
TGCGCCAGCAGCTCGCCCGCAGAAGATGGCTACACCTTC
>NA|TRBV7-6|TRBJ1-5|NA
CASSLAQGTEPQHF
TGTGCCAGCAGCTTAGCGCAGGGGACGGAGCCCCAGCATTTT
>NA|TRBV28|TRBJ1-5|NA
CASSFVGQLNQPQHF
TGTGCCAGCAGTTTCGTGGGCCAGCTTAATCAGCCCCAGCATTTT
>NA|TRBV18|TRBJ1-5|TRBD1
CASSPLQGGDNQPQHF
TGTGCCAGCTCACCACTACAGGGGGGGGACAATCAGCCCCAGCATTTT
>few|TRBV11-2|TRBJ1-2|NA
CACTPIKGPHWGYTF
TGTGCCTGCACCCCAATAAAGGGGCCGCACTGGGGCTACACCTTC
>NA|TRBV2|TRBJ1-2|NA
CASSGEQGGVNYGYTF
TGTGCCAGCAGTGGAGAACAGGGAGGGGTCAACTATGGCTACACCTTC
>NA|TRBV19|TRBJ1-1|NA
CASSVVPGMNTEAFF
TGTGCCAGTAGTGTCGTCCCAGGGATGAACACTGAAGCTTTCTTT
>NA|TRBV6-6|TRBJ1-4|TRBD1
CASRDRGPEKLFF
TGTGCCAGCCGGGACAGGGGGCCTGAAAAACTGTTTTTT
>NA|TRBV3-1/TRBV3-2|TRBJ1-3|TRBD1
CASSQERTGGNTIYF
TGTGCCAGCAGCCAGGAACGGACAGGGGGAAACACCATATATTTT
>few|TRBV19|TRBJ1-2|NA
CATSWGPSYTF
TGTGCTACCAGTTGGGGGCCGAGCTACACCTTC
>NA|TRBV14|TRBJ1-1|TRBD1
CASSQALGQVGDTEAFF
TGTGCCAGCAGCCAAGCCCTCGGACAGGTCGGAGACACTGAAGCTTTCTTT
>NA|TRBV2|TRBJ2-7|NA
CASSEEGYEQYF
TGTGCCAGCAGTGAAGAGGGGTACGAGCAGTACTTC
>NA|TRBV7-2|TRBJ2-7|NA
CASSLGAGSSYEQYF
TGTGCCAGCAGCTTAGGGGCGGGGAGCTCCTACGAGCAGTACTTC
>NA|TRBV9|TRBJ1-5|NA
CASSVGEGGYQPQHF
TGTGCCAGCAGCGTAGGGGAGGGGGGATATCAGCCCCAGCATTTT
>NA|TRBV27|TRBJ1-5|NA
CASSFGEGNQPQHF
TGTGCCAGCAGTTTTGGGGAGGGCAATCAGCCCCAGCATTTT
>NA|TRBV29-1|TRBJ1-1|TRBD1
CSGDRGESEAFF
TGCAGCGGGGACAGGGGGGAGAGTGAAGCTTTCTTT
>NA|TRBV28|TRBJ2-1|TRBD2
CASNPTGGRYNEQFF
TGTGCCAGCAACCCAACGGGAGGGAGATACAATGAGCAGTTCTTC
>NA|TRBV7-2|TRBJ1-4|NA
CASSPGGSEKLFF
TGTGCCAGCAGCCCAGGAGGCAGTGAAAAACTGTTTTTT
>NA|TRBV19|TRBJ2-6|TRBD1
CASWGSGGPSGANVLTF
TGTGCCAGCTGGGGCTCAGGGGGCCCCTCTGGGGCCAACGTCCTGACTTTC
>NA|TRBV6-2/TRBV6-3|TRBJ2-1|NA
CASSQPGSNNEQFF
TGTGCCAGCAGTCAGCCGGGGAGTAACAATGAGCAGTTCTTC